The clone carrying this TCR beta chain was picked up many times. Its antigen is not identified. This sample was taken from a study of T-cell reconstitution after alpha-beta-depleted transplantation in children. Study-wide findings and caveats: Reports say that about two months after transplant, the alpha-beta T cells came out of several hundred graft clones that had expanded. Elevated TCRbeta diversity at day 60 was traced, in some patients, to surviving recipient T cells and thymic progenitors. By one year post-transplant, T-cell counts and diversity largely arose from T cells that were newly produced.

V lost 0 bases, J lost 8 bases, and 13 bases lay in between. The CDR3 is 14 amino acids. Germline V gene lookup returns CDR1 LGHNA and CDR2 YSLEER. A TCRbeta library incorporating unique molecular identifiers was prepared. MiXCR, run by TCRdb on the PCR reads, gives a single entry per CDR3 protein. The table includes some 300,000 distinct CDR3 sequences, over 7% detected once. The sequenced sample was peripheral blood, obtained 360 days after TCRalphabeta/CD19-depleted stem cell transplant. V is TRBV4-3 and J is TRBJ1-2, with D perhaps TRBD1 (5 bases). The clonotype originates from a female patient between 2 and 15 years old who had a stem cell transplant for Fanconi anemia, so the T cells may come from the graft donor. The CDR3: CASSQDLQGGGYTF. In DNA form, the CDR3 reads TGCGCCAGCAGCCAAGATCTGCAGGGTGGAGGCTACACCTTC.